This T cell receptor beta chain was captured by sequencing in a study of blood T cell repertoires in COVID-19. Trimming took 1 base from V and 2 from J; bases not matched to a gene: 2. This CDR3 comprises 16 residues. The germline V gene has CDR1 MNHNS and CDR2 SASEGT. TCRdb's copy holds only in-frame clones and misses some; the assay was immunoSEQ multiplex PCR. The table shows 180,000 or so clones, with 75% to 90% occurring only once. The sequenced sample consisted of peripheral blood. The rearrangement joins TRBV6-1 to TRBJ2-1; 10 nucleotides match TRBD2. This TCR was recovered from a human donor with active or convalescent COVID-19. The donor label of this sample is uncertain. The CDR3: CASSEGGTSAYNEQFF. As DNA, the CDR3 is TGTGCCAGCAGTGAAGGAGGGACTAGCGCCTACAATGAGCAGTTCTTC.